Listed below are T cell receptor beta chains from one sample, sequenced in a study of shared clonotypes between healthy human individuals. Clones were sequenced by immunoSEQ multiplex PCR, and TCRdb holds only the in-frame ones, with some missing. This sample has over 2 million clones, with approximately 95% found just once. The material sequenced was naive CD4+ T cells sorted from blood. The receptors originated from a man between 18 and 29 years old in good health. The CDR3 runs from the conserved cysteine through the conserved F or W. The order of the fields is D gene, J gene, V gene, clone size, CDR3 DNA, CDR3 protein. D genes are given only for firm matches. Where a row states a size, it is once, few, many or the class of an expanded clone; other rows omit it.

.,TRBJ1-5,TRBV6-1,.,TGTGCCAGCAGTTGGACGGGGAATCAGCCCCAGCATTTT,CASSWTGNQPQHF
.,TRBJ2-7,TRBV10-3,.,TGTGCCATCAGTGAGTCGCCAGGGAGCTCCTACGAGCAGTACTTC,CAISESPGSSYEQYF
.,TRBJ2-5,TRBV2,.,TGTGCCAGCAGTGATTGGTCGGGTCGGGAAACCCAGTACTTC,CASSDWSGRETQYF
TRBD1,TRBJ2-2,TRBV6-1,.,TGTGCCAGCAGCCAGGGACAGGACTCCGGGGAGCTGTTTTTT,CASSQGQDSGELFF
TRBD1,TRBJ1-3,TRBV7-9,few,TGTGCCAGCAGCCTGGACAGGTCTGGAAACACCATATATTTT,CASSLDRSGNTIYF
.,TRBJ2-7,TRBV28,many,TGTGCCAGCGGGTTCACAGGCGCAGTTACTGAGCAGTACTTC,CASGFTGAVTEQYF
.,TRBJ2-7,TRBV9,.,TGTGCCAGCAGCGTAGCTCAGGGCCCCTACGAGCAGTACTTC,CASSVAQGPYEQYF
.,TRBJ2-5,TRBV7-2,.,TGTGCCAGCAGCTTACAGTCCGGGGCCGGGGAGACCCAGTACTTC,CASSLQSGAGETQYF
.,TRBJ1-4,TRBV4-2,.,TGTGCCAGCAGCCAAGAAGACCTAAGGTCAGGAGATGAAAAACTGTTTTTT,CASSQEDLRSGDEKLFF
.,TRBJ2-7,TRBV25-1,.,TGTGCCAGCAGTGCCTTTAGAGAGCAGTACTTC,CASSAFREQYF
.,TRBJ1-5,TRBV30,.,TGTGCCTGGAGTGCGTCGGCCGGGATACAGCCCCAGCATTTT,CAWSASAGIQPQHF
.,TRBJ2-7,TRBV6-5,.,TGTGCCAGCAGTAGGGGGACCTGGGACTACGAGCAGTACTTC,CASSRGTWDYEQYF
TRBD2,TRBJ2-2,TRBV4-1,.,TGCGCCAGCAGCCAAGGGAGTCTAGCGGGGAACGGGGAGCTGTTTTTT,CASSQGSLAGNGELFF
.,TRBJ1-1,TRBV5-1,.,TGCGCCAGCAGCCAAATGGGAGGAAGAAACACTGAAGCTTTCTTT,CASSQMGGRNTEAFF
.,TRBJ1-4,TRBV2,.,TGTGCCAGCAGTGTCACGAGGGGAACTAATGAAAAACTGTTTTTT,CASSVTRGTNEKLFF
TRBD2,TRBJ2-3,TRBV18,.,TGTGCCAGCTCACCGGCGGGAGGAATCACAGATACGCAGTATTTT,CASSPAGGITDTQYF
.,TRBJ2-7,TRBV27,few,TGTGCCAGCAGTTACTCTACCTCTTTCTACGAGCAGTACTTC,CASSYSTSFYEQYF
.,TRBJ2-5,TRBV7-2,.,TGTGCCAGCAGCCAGACAGCCAGAAAGCAAGAGACCCAGTACTTC,CASSQTARKQETQYF
.,TRBJ2-7,TRBV10-1,once,TGCGCCAGCAGTGAGACGGGACGGACCTACGAGCAGTACTTC,CASSETGRTYEQYF
.,TRBJ1-1,TRBV18,.,TGTGCCAGCGGACGGGCGATGATGAACACTGAAGCTTTCTTT,CASGRAMMNTEAFF
.,TRBJ2-7,TRBV9,.,TGTGCCAGCAGCGTAGGGCCCCAGGGGTTCTACGAGCAGTACTTC,CASSVGPQGFYEQYF
.,TRBJ1-3,TRBV10-3,once,TGTGCCATCAGTGAGTCGCACGGGGACTCTGGAAACACCATATATTTT,CAISESHGDSGNTIYF
TRBD1,TRBJ2-1,TRBV19,.,TGTGCCAGTAGTTTAGGGACAGGGAACAATGAGCAGTTCTTC,CASSLGTGNNEQFF
.,TRBJ2-7,TRBV11-1,.,TGTGCCAGCAAGGTGGGGGCCGGGGTCCACGAGCAGTACTTC,CASKVGAGVHEQYF
.,TRBJ2-5,TRBV6-5,.,TGTGCCAGCAGTTACTCGGCAGGGATTGAGACCCAGTACTTC,CASSYSAGIETQYF